Presented here are 29 T cell receptor beta chains from one specimen sequenced in a study of shared clonotypes between healthy human individuals. Clones were sequenced by immunoSEQ multiplex PCR, and TCRdb holds only the in-frame ones, with some missing. The table lists about 110,000 clones, approximately 70% of them singletons, with 20% to 25% in the top ten. What was sequenced was memory CD8+ T cells sorted from blood. Described subset: CD45RO+ cells pooled with CCR7-negative TemRA cells. The receptors derive from a woman aged 30 to 39 in good health.

This clone occurred once. The chain employs TRBV28 and TRBJ2-7; D is ambiguous. The CDR3 totals 15 residues. Germline loops: CDR1 MDHEN, CDR2 SYDVKM. V was cut by 5 bases and J by 0 bases, with 14 bases left in between. CDR3 in amino acids: CASSPLTKSSYEQYF. The CDR3 DNA reads TGTGCCAGCAGTCCCCTTACCAAAAGCTCCTACGAGCAGTACTTC.

The table lists this clone with a few counts. The chain couples TRBV6-4 to TRBJ1-1; the D is unclear. CDR1 is MRHNA, CDR2 SNTAGT, per germline. V was clipped by 5 bases and J by 5 bases, with 12 bases between them. The CDR3 is 13 amino acids. In DNA, the CDR3 is TGTGCCAGCAGTTTAAGCCCCTTAACTGAAGCTTTCTTT. Translating it yields CASSLSPLTEAFF.

The CDR3 here is CASSLLMRQGESNEQFF. CDR3 nucleotide sequence: TGTGCCAGCAGCTTACTAATGCGACAGGGGGAATCCAATGAGCAGTTCTTC. V gene TRBV7-9 combines with J gene TRBJ2-1, with 9 bases matching TRBD1. The V gene end was trimmed by 2 bases and the J gene end by 6 bases; junction bases not matched to a gene: 11. The CDR3 is 17 residues long. Germline values: CDR1 SEHNR, CDR2 FQNEAQ (reference sequence).

V is TRBV5-1 and J is TRBJ2-5; TRBD1 aligns across 8 bases. The DNA end is more similar to TRBJ2-7, so the J call may be wrong. Looked up from germline, CDR1 is SGHRS and CDR2 is YFSETQ. This CDR3 spans 14 amino acids. The CDR3 spells CASSIGQGSYEQYF. The CDR3 DNA follows: TGCGCCAGCAGCATTGGACAGGGCTCCTACGAGCAGTACTTC.

This sequence joins TRBV15 and TRBJ2-3; D possibly corresponds to TRBD2 (6 bases). Trimming took off 5 bases at V and 0 bases at J, with 12 bases between the two ends. CDR3 length: 15 amino acids. Per germline, CDR1 LNHNV and CDR2 YYDKDF (reference sequence). CDR3 sequence reads: CATSEAGLSTDTQYF. DNA for the CDR3: TGTGCCACCAGCGAAGCGGGTCTTAGCACAGATACGCAGTATTTT.

This clone was observed at least ten times. The chain carries TRBV2 and TRBJ2-1; 11 bases agree with TRBD2. The length of the CDR3 is 15 residues. The junction had 10 bases not matched to a gene; V was cut back by 6 bases and J by 9 bases. Germline V gene data show CDR1 as SNHLY and CDR2 as FYNNEI. The CDR3 here is CASSLPSSGGREQFF. The CDR3, as DNA: TGTGCCAGCAGCTTACCGTCTAGCGGGGGGCGTGAGCAGTTCTTC.

This clone appeared once. The genes are TRBV28 and TRBJ2-3; weak D call: TRBD1 (5 bases). The CDR3 is 13 residues long. CDR1 and CDR2 from the germline V gene are MDHEN and SYDVKM. V was pared by 6 bases and J by 9 bases, with 16 bases between. CDR3: CASSGLGQHTQYF. The CDR3 DNA follows: TGTGCCAGCAGCGGATTGGGGCAACACACGCAGTATTTT.

The chain is built from TRBV10-2 and TRBJ2-7, with 7 bases that match TRBD1. The CDR3 length is 16 residues. V trimming: 3 bases; J trimming: 0 bases; junction bases outside the gene matches: 8. Germline V CDR1 and CDR2: WSHSY, SAAADI. CDR3 region: CASSDPGRGRSYEQYF. CDR3 in DNA: TGCGCCAGCAGTGATCCGGGAAGGGGGCGCTCCTACGAGCAGTACTTC.

This clone has ten or more counts. The J gene is TRBJ2-7, the V gene TRBV6-1; no definite D call. The V and J ends lost 1 base and 2 bases respectively, with 6 bases between them. There are 13 residues in the CDR3. CDR1 is MNHNS, CDR2 SASEGT, per germline. The CDR3 here is CASSEEKTYEQYF. Written as DNA, the CDR3 is TGTGCCAGCAGTGAAGAAAAGACCTACGAGCAGTACTTC.

This rearrangement joins TRBV4-1 to TRBJ1-1, with 10 positions matching TRBD1. Germline lookup yields CDR1 MGHRA and CDR2 YSYEKL. The V and J ends lost 3 bases and 8 bases, in that order; junction bases with no gene match: 6. The CDR3 has 14 amino acids. CDR3 DNA sequence: TGCGCCAGCAGCCACAGACAGGGGGCCCCCGAAGCTTTCTTT. Its translation: CASSHRQGAPEAFF.

This rearrangement joins TRBV4-1 to TRBJ2-7; no reliable D call. CDR1 and CDR2 from the germline V gene are MGHRA and YSYEKL. This CDR3 has 17 amino acids. V was pared by 2 bases and J by 2 bases, with 19 bases between. The CDR3 DNA follows: TGCGCCAGCAGCCAATCCAGTGCACCGCGATCTCCCTACGAGCAGTACTTC. Translated, it gives CASSQSSAPRSPYEQYF.

This clone is medium-sized. The gene calls are TRBV6-1 and TRBJ1-5; D not certain. Trimming removed 2 bases at V and 7 bases at J, with 12 bases between. CDR1 is MNHNS, CDR2 SASEGT, per germline. The CDR3 contains 14 residues. The CDR3 is CASSESEGGQPQHF. CDR3 sequence (DNA): TGTGCCAGCAGTGAATCCGAAGGAGGGCAGCCCCAGCATTTT.

In this sample, this clone turned up many times. The gene calls are TRBV10-3 and TRBJ2-7; 9 bases are a match to TRBD1. Unmatched junction bases numbered 9, after V lost 6 bases and J lost 6 bases. Germline loops: CDR1 ENHRY, CDR2 SYGVKD. The CDR3 sequence is 14 residues long. The CDR3, as DNA: TGTGCCATCAGGGAGGGACAGGGCATAGGCGAGCAGTACTTC. Its translation: CAIREGQGIGEQYF.

The rearrangement joins TRBV28 to TRBJ2-1, with 9 bases matching TRBD1. Per the germline V gene, CDR1 is MDHEN and CDR2 is SYDVKM. The CDR3 length is 15 residues. V lost 6 bases to trimming and J lost 9 bases; unmatched junction nucleotides: 12. CDR3 residues: CASRDGTGYRPEQFF. CDR3 bases: TGTGCCAGCAGAGACGGGACAGGGTATCGGCCTGAGCAGTTCTTC. The variable domain in full, completed from reference TRBV28 and TRBJ2-1, reads DVKVTQSSRYLVKRTGEKVFLECVQDMDHENMFWYRQDPGLGLRLIYFSYDVKMKEKGDIPEGYSVSREKKERFSLILESASTNQTSMYLCASRDGTGYRPEQFFGPGTRLTVL.

CDR3 bases: TGTGCCAGCAGCCGATCCGGACTAGCGGGATTGGTCGGGGAGCTGTTTTTT. The encoded protein is CASSRSGLAGLVGELFF. The chain uses TRBV11-2 and TRBJ2-2; 12 positions agree with TRBD2. Germline CDR1 SGHAT, CDR2 FQNNGV. The J segment lost 7 bases and the V segment lost 5 bases, leaving 11 bases of the junction unmatched. This CDR3 comprises 17 residues.

Points on this clone: Within the sample, other DNA sequences also encode this same CDR3. The rearrangement joins TRBV9 to TRBJ2-3; a possible D gene is TRBD2 (5 bases). V was clipped by 0 bases and J by 6 bases, with 11 bases between them. This CDR3 comprises 14 residues. In germline, CDR1 is SGDLS, CDR2 YYNGEE. The CDR3 coding sequence is TGTGCCAGCAGCGTAGGAGGGAGTTCCGATACGCAGTATTTT. This translates into CASSVGGSSDTQYF.

The gene calls are TRBV10-2 and TRBJ2-7; the D is unclear. The CDR3 has 11 residues. V was trimmed by 8 bases and J by 4 bases, leaving 9 bases between them. Germline CDR1 WSHSY, CDR2 SAAADI. The CDR3 loop is CASGPTYEQYF. As DNA, the CDR3 is TGCGCCAGCGGCCCCACGTACGAGCAGTACTTC.

The chain couples TRBV6-6 to TRBJ2-5; D not resolved. The V end lost 0 bases, the J end lost 3 bases, and 8 bases lay between the germline ends. This CDR3 has 14 residues. Germline V gene lookup returns CDR1 MNHNY and CDR2 SVGAGI (reference sequence). Here the CDR3 DNA reads TGTGCCAGCAGTTACTCTAGGGTAGAAGAGACCCAGTACTTC. Translating gives CASSYSRVEETQYF.

This clone was counted only a few times. CDR3: CAWGGGTSGTFTYEQYF. The CDR3 DNA reads as TGTGCCTGGGGTGGGGGGACTAGCGGGACTTTTACGTACGAGCAGTACTTC. The chain links TRBV30 to TRBJ2-7, with 13 bases identical to TRBD2. Germline values: CDR1 GTSNPN, CDR2 SVGIG (reference sequence). This CDR3 comprises 17 residues. Trimming removed 5 bases from V and 4 bases from J; junction bases left unmatched: 14.

Comments on this clone: It is likely a read error: a sequence one base away is far more abundant. Other DNA variants within this sample encode the same CDR3. For the CDR3, the DNA is TGCGCCATCCCTCCTCTGACTAGTCAGGACCAAGAGACCCAGTACTTC. Translating it yields CAIPPLTSQDQETQYF. This chain joins TRBV5-1 and TRBJ2-5; tentatively, D is TRBD2 (6 bases). V lost 9 bases, J lost 0 bases, and 21 bases lay in between. Germline CDR1 is SGHRS and CDR2 is YFSETQ. This CDR3 comprises 16 residues.

V and J are TRBV11-2 and TRBJ2-7; D remains unclear. The CDR3 has 16 residues. The V gene's germline CDR1 is SGHAT and CDR2 FQNNGV. Trimming removed 5 bases at V and 3 bases at J, with 20 bases between. The CDR3 DNA follows: TGTGCCAGCAGCCCCGTCTGGGTCTTTCTCAGCTACGAGCAGTACTTC. This codes for CASSPVWVFLSYEQYF.

The rearrangement links TRBV9 to TRBJ2-7, with D uncertain. The CDR3 is 14 amino acids. Deletions cut 4 bases from V and 6 bases from J, with 17 bases between. Germline V CDR1 and CDR2: SGDLS, YYNGEE. The CDR3 nucleotides read TGTGCCAGCAGCTCGTCACGTAGGACGGGCGAGCAGTACTTC. Translated, it gives CASSSSRRTGEQYF.

About this clone: The same CDR3 arises from other DNA sequences in this sample as well. The chain is built from TRBV7-2 and TRBJ2-1; possibly TRBD1 for D (5 bases). The CDR3 totals 15 residues. The germline V gene has CDR1 SGHTA and CDR2 FQGNSA. V was shortened by 1 base and J by 2 bases, with 9 bases between the two germline ends. The CDR3 is CASSLGSRAYNEQFF. CDR3 DNA sequence: TGTGCCAGCAGCTTAGGGAGCAGGGCCTACAATGAGCAGTTCTTC.

The CDR3 reads CASNRGQDTEAFF. As DNA, the CDR3 is TGTGCCAGCAATCGAGGGCAAGACACTGAAGCTTTCTTT. The chain is built from TRBV6-6 and TRBJ1-1; the D is unclear. The CDR3 runs to 13 residues. The V end lost 7 bases, the J end lost 3 bases, and 12 bases lay between the germline ends. Germline-derived CDR1 and CDR2 are MNHNY and SVGAGI (reference sequence).

The CDR3 DNA is TGTGCCACCAGCAGAGTGGGGAGGGGGTTTTACGAGCAGTACTTC. Translation: CATSRVGRGFYEQYF. The rearrangement joins TRBV15 to TRBJ2-5, with a possible D match to TRBD2 (7 bases). With the DNA end fitting TRBJ2-7 better, the J assignment may be wrong. CDR1 and CDR2 from the germline V gene are LNHNV and YYDKDF (reference sequence). The CDR3 sequence is 15 residues long.

This clone came up a few times. The same CDR3 is also encoded by other DNA sequences in this sample. This rearrangement joins TRBV4-1 to TRBJ2-5; no firm D call. The J call is in doubt because the DNA end fits TRBJ2-7 better. This CDR3 region has 13 residues. CDR1 is MGHRA, CDR2 YSYEKL, per germline. The CDR3 region has the DNA TGCGCCAGCAGCCAAGATCCGGGCCACGAGCAGTACTTC. This translates into CASSQDPGHEQYF.

The CDR3 sequence: CASSLALTGYEQYF. Written as DNA, the CDR3 is TGTGCCAGCAGCTTGGCGCTGACCGGCTACGAGCAGTACTTC. The chain joins TRBV5-6 to TRBJ2-7; D uncertain. V was pared by 0 bases and J by 3 bases, with 10 bases between. This CDR3 is 14 amino acids long. The germline CDR1 and CDR2 sequences are SGHDT and YYEEEE.

This chain links TRBV2 with TRBJ2-5, with unresolved D. This CDR3 has 11 amino acids. Germline-derived CDR1 and CDR2 are SNHLY and FYNNEI. Trimming stripped 8 bases from V and 11 bases from J, with 15 bases between. The CDR3 region is CASAFSTKQYF. The DNA of the CDR3 is TGTGCCAGCGCCTTCTCTACGAAGCAGTACTTC.

This chain links TRBV25-1 with TRBJ2-4, with D possibly being TRBD1 (6 bases). There are 15 residues in the CDR3. V lost 2 bases and J 2 bases, leaving 10 bases between the germline ends. Germline assignment: CDR1 MGHDK and CDR2 SYGVNS. In DNA form, the CDR3 reads TGTGCCAGCAGTGAACCACAGGGACCCAAAAACATTCAGTACTTC. This codes for CASSEPQGPKNIQYF.